Detailed here is one T cell receptor (beta chain). Its antigen is currently unknown. The sample comes from a study of shared clonotypes between healthy human individuals. General observations from the study: Across subsets, estimated richness was generally greater for naive than for memory populations. Relative to their counterparts shared across all four donors, non-shared clonotypes exhibited diminished generation probabilities.

The CDR3 loop spans 16 amino acids. The germline V gene has CDR1 SGHNT and CDR2 YYREEE (reference sequence). Trimming at V came to 3 bases and at J to 0 bases, leaving 8 bases not matched to a gene. All of the donors resided in Nashville, Tennessee, and each was a Caucasian adult. Libraries were prepared by immunoSEQ multiplex PCR; TCRdb keeps only in-frame clonotypes and omits some of them. The sample includes hundreds of thousands of clones, around 96% of them seen just once. Sequences were obtained from naive CD4+ T cells sorted from blood. Subset denoted: CD45RA+ positively selected. The sequence was obtained from a woman between 25 and 40 years old in good health. V is TRBV5-4 and J is TRBJ1-1; 7 positions agree with TRBD1. CDR3 sequence (DNA): TGTGCCAGCAGCTACGCCCCCCAGGGGGTGAACACTGAAGCTTTCTTT. Protein product: CASSYAPQGVNTEAFF.